This record concerns one TCR beta chain sequence. The method was immunoSEQ multiplex PCR; TCRdb's version includes in-frame clones alone and lacks a portion of them. The sample has fewer than 300,000 clones, 70% to 90% seen once; the top ten hold under 2.5%. The entry originates in a study of blood T cell repertoires in COVID-19. The CDR3 covers 17 residues. The V gene's germline CDR1 is MNHEY and CDR2 SVGEGT. The J segment lost 9 bases and the V segment lost 2 bases, leaving 14 bases of the junction unmatched. This chain uses TRBV6-2 or TRBV6-3 with TRBJ1-5; 9 bases fit TRBD1. This TCR was sampled from a woman in her 50s with acute or convalescent COVID-19. The sample comprised peripheral blood. The CDR3 reads CASSYQTGTGSRGPQHF. Written as DNA, the CDR3 is TGTGCCAGCAGTTACCAGACCGGGACAGGGAGCCGCGGGCCCCAGCATTTT.